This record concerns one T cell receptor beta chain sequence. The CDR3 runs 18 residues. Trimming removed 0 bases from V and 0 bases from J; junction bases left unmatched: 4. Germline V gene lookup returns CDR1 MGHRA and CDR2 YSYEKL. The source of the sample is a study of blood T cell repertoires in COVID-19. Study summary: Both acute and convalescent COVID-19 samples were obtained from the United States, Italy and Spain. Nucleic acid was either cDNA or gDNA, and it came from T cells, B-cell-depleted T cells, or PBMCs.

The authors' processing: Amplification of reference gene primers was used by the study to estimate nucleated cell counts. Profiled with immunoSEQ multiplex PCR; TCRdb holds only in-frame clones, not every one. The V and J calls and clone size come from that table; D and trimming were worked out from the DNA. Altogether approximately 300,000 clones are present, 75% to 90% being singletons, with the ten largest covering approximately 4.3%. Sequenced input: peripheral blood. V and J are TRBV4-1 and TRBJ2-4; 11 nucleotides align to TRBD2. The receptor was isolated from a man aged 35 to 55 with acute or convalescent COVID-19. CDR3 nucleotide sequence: TGCGCCAGCAGCCAAGAAACTAGCGGGGGTCTAGCCAAAAACATTCAGTACTTC. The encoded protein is CASSQETSGGLAKNIQYF.